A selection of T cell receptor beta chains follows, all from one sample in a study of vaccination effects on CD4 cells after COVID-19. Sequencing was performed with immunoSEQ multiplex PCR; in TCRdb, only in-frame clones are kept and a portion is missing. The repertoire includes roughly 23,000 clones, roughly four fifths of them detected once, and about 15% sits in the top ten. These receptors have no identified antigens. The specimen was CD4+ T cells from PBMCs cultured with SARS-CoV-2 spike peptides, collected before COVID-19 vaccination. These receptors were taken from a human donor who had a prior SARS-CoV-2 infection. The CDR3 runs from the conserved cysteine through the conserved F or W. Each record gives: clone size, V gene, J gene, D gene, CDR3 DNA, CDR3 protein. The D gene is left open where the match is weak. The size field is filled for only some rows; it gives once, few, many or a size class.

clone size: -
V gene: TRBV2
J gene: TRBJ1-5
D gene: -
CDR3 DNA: TGTGCCTCAGGAACAGGTTCGATAGGTCAGCCCCAGCATTTT
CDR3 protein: CASGTGSIGQPQHF

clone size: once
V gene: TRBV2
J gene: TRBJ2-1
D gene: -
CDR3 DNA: TGTGCCAGCAGCGTTGTGGGTGAGCAGTTCTTC
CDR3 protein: CASSVVGEQFF

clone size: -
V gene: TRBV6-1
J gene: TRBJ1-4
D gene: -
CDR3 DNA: TGTGCCAGCAGTGAAGCGCTGGGGGGGAATGAAAAACTGTTTTTT
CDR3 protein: CASSEALGGNEKLFF

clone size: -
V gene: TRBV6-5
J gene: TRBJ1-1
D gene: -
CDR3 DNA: TGTGCCAGCAGTTACTCGGCAGGTCTGATCACTGAAGCTTTCTTT
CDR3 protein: CASSYSAGLITEAFF

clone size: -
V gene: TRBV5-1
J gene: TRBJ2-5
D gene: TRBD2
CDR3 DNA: TGCGCCAGCAGCTTGCAAAGACTAGCGGGGAGACAAGAGACCCAGTACTTC
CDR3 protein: CASSLQRLAGRQETQYF

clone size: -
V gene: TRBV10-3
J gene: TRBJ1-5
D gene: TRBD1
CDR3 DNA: TGTGCCATCAGTGAGTCGGCAGGGGGCGGCAATCAGCCCCAGCATTTT
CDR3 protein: CAISESAGGGNQPQHF

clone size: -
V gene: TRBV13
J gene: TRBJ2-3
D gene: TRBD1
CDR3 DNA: TGTGCCAGCAGCTTAGGCGCTGGACAGGGCGTAGCAGATACGCAGTATTTT
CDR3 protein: CASSLGAGQGVADTQYF

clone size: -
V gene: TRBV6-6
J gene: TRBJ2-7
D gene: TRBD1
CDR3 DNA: TGTGCCAGCAGCTCCCCCGGGGACAGGGGATACGAGCAGTACTTC
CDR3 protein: CASSSPGDRGYEQYF

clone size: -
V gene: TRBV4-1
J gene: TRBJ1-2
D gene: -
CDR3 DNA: TGCGCCAGCAGCCAAGATCGCGGGTTCGGCTACACCTTC
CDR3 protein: CASSQDRGFGYTF

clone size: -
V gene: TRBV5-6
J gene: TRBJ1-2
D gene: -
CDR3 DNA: TGTGCCAGCAGCTGGGGACAAGAGATATATGGCTACACCTTC
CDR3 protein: CASSWGQEIYGYTF

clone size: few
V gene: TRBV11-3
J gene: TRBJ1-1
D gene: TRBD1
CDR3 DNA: TGTGCCAGCGGTAAGGGCAGGGGGGGCCGGAACACTGAAGCTTTCTTT
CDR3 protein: CASGKGRGGRNTEAFF

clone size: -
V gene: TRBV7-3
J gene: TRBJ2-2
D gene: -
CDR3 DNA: TGTGCCAGCAGCGAACGAAGCGGGAACACCGGGGAGCTGTTTTTT
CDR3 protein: CASSERSGNTGELFF

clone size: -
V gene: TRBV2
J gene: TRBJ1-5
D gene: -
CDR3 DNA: TGTGCCAGCAGTGAAGCGCCGCTGGGAATATCCGATTATAGCAATCAGCCCCAGCATTTT
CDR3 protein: CASSEAPLGISDYSNQPQHF

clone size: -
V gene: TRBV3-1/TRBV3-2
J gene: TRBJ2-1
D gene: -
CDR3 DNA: TGTGCCAGCAGCCAAGTTGTCTACAATGAGCAGTTCTTC
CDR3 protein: CASSQVVYNEQFF

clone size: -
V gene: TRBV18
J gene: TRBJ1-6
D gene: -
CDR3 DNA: TGTGCCAGCTCACCAGCCAGCAATTCACCCCTCCACTTT
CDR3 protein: CASSPASNSPLHF

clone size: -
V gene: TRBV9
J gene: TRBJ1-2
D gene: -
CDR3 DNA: TGTGCCAGCAGCGTGGGTGGGCAGAACTATGGCTACACCTTC
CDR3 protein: CASSVGGQNYGYTF

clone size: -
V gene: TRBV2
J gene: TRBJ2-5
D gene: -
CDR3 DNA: TGTGCCAGCAGTGAAAGGAGGGCAGGGGGTTTGGAGACCCAGTACTTC
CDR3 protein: CASSERRAGGLETQYF

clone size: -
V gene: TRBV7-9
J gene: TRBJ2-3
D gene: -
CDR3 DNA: TGTGCCAGCAGCCAATTGTTGGGGGGCAGCACAGATACGCAGTATTTT
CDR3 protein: CASSQLLGGSTDTQYF

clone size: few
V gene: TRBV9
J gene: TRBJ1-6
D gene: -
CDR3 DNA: TGTGCCAGCAGCGTGGCCCCCCTTTATAATTCACCCCTCCACTTT
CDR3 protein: CASSVAPLYNSPLHF

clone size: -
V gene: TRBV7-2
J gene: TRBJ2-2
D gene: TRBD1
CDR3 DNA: TGTGCCAGCAGCTTAGTGGGACAGCACACCGGGGAGCTGTTTTTT
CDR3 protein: CASSLVGQHTGELFF

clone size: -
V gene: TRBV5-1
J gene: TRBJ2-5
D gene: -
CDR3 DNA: TGCGCCAGCAGCCACGGGACGGCGGCGGCGGAAGAGACCCAGTACTTC
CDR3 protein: CASSHGTAAAEETQYF

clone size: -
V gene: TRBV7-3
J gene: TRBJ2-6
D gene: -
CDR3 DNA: TGTGCCAGCAGCTTAATGGGCAGCCCGTCTGGGGCCAACGTCCTGACTTTC
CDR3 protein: CASSLMGSPSGANVLTF

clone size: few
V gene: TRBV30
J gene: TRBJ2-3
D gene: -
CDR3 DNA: TGTGCCTGGGGGAGACTGACGCCGAACGCAGATACGCAGTATTTT
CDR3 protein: CAWGRLTPNADTQYF

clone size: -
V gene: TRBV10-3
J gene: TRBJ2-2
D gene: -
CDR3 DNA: TGTGCCATCAGTGAAAGGGGGAGCCCCACCGGGGAGCTGTTTTTT
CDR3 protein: CAISERGSPTGELFF

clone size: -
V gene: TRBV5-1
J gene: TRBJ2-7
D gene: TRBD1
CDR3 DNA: TGCGCCAGCAGCGGGACAGGGGACTCCTACGAGCAGTACTTC
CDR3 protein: CASSGTGDSYEQYF

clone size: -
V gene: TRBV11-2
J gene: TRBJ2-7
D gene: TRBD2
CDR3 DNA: TGTGCCAGCAGCGTCGGTAGCGGGAGTATCTTATACGAGCAGTACTTC
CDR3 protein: CASSVGSGSILYEQYF

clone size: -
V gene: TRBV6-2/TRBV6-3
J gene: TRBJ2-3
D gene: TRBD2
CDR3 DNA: TGTGCCAGCAGTTATGGGGGGGAGAGTACGCAGTATTTT
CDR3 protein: CASSYGGESTQYF

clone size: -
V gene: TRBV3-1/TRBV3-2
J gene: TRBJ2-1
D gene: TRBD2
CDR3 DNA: TGTGCCAGCAGCCGACTAGCGACTGACAATGAGCAGTTCTTC
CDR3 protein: CASSRLATDNEQFF

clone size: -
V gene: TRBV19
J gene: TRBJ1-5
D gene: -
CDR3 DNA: TGTGCCAGTAGTATATATAGGGAGGGCCAGCCCCAGCATTTT
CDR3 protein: CASSIYREGQPQHF

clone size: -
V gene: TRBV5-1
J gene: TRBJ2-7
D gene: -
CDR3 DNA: TGCGCCAGCAGCTTGGCCGACAGTTCCGAGCAGTACTTC
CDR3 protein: CASSLADSSEQYF

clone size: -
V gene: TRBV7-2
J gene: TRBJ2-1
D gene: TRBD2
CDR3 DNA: TGTGCCAGCAGCTTATCAGGGCGGGGGTGGCAGAATGAGCAGTTCTTC
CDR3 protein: CASSLSGRGWQNEQFF

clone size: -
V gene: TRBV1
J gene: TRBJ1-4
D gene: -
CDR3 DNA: TGCACCAGCACCCAGAACAGTGAAAAACTGTTTTTT
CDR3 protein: CTSTQNSEKLFF

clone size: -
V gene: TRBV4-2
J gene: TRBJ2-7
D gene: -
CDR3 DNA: TGTGCCAGCAGCCAAGACCCGGGTTTATCCTACGAGCAGTACTTC
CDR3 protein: CASSQDPGLSYEQYF

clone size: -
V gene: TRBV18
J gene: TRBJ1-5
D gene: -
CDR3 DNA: TGTGCCAGCTCACAACACATTGATCAGCCCCAGCATTTT
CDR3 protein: CASSQHIDQPQHF

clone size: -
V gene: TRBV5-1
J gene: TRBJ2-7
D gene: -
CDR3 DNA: TGCGCCAGCAGCTTACAGGGTCCTTTCTACGAGCAGTACTTC
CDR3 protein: CASSLQGPFYEQYF

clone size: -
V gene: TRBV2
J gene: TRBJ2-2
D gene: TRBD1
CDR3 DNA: TGTGCCAGCAGTCAACAGGGGACCACCGGGGAGCTGTTTTTT
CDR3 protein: CASSQQGTTGELFF

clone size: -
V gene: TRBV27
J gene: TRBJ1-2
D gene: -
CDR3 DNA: TGTGCCAGCAGTCCGATCGGGGGGATGCGTGGCTACACCTTC
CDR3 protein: CASSPIGGMRGYTF

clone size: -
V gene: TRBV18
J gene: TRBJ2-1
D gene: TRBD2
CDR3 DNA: TGTGCCAGCTCACCGACTGCGGGAGCGAGCTCCTACAATGAGCAGTTCTTC
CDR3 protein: CASSPTAGASSYNEQFF

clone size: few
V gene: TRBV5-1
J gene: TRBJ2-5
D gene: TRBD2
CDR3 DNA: TGCGCCAGCAGCCTGCTAGCGGGAGGGAACCAAGAGACCCAGTACTTC
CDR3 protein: CASSLLAGGNQETQYF

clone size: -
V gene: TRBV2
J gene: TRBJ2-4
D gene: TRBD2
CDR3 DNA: TGTGCCAGCAGTGAATCTAGCGGGAGTAGGTGGAGGCCGAACAAAAACATTCAGTACTTC
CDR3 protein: CASSESSGSRWRPNKNIQYF